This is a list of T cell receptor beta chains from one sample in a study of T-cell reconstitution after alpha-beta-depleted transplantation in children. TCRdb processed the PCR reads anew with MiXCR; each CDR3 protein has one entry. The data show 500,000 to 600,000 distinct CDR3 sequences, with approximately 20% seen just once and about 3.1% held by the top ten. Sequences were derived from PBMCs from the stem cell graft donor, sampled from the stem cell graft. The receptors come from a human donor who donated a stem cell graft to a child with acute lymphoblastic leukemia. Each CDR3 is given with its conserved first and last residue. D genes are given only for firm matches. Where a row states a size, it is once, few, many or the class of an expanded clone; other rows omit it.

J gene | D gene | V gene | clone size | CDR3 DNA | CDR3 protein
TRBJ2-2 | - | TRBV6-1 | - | TGTGCCAGCAGTGAAATCCGGAGTGGGGAGCTGTTTTTT | CASSEIRSGELFF
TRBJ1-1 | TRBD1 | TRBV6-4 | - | TGTGCCAGCAGTGACGGCGGGACAGCACCCGACCGAGCTTTCTTT | CASSDGGTAPDRAFF
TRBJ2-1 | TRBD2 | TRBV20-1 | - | TGCAGTGCTGGAGCGGGGGTTTACAATGAGCAGTTCTTC | CSAGAGVYNEQFF
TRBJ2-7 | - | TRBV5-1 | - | TGCGCCAGCAGCTTTTCGGGAAACGCCTACGAGCAGTACTTC | CASSFSGNAYEQYF
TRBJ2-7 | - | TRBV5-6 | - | TGTGCCAGCAGCTTGTTTCGGGGAGAGCAGTACTTC | CASSLFRGEQYF
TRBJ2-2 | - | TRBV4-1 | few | TGCGCCAGCAGCCATTACACCGGGGAGCTGTTTTTT | CASSHYTGELFF
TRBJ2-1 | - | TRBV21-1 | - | TGTGCCAGCAGCACGGGACTAGCGATCTACAATGAGCAGTTCTTC | CASSTGLAIYNEQFF
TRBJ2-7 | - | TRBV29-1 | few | TGCAGCGTGGCAGCTTGGGACGAGCAGTACTTC | CSVAAWDEQYF
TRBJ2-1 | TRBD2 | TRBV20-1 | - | TGCAGTGCTAGAGATCTAGCGGTTTACTACAATGAGCAGTTCTTC | CSARDLAVYYNEQFF
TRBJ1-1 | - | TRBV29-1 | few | TGCAGCGTTGTGGGGGGATTCGCCACTGAAGCTTTCTTT | CSVVGGFATEAFF
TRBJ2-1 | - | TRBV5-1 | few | TGCGCCAGCAGCTTGAGGAGTGAGGGGTACAATGAGCAGTTCTTC | CASSLRSEGYNEQFF
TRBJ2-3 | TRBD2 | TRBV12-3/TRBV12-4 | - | TGTGCCAGCAGTTTGGAGACTAGCGGGAGGTCAAGAGACACAGATACGCAGTATTTT | CASSLETSGRSRDTDTQYF
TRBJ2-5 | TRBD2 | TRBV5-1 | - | TGCGCCAGCAGCTCCAGCGGGAGTAGGAAAGAGACCCAGTACTTC | CASSSSGSRKETQYF
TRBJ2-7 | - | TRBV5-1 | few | TGCGCCAGCAGCTTGGGAGTCGGGACCTACGAGCAGTACTTC | CASSLGVGTYEQYF
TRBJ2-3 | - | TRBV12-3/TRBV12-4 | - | TGTGCCAGCAGTTTATGGGACTCCGATACGCAGTATTTT | CASSLWDSDTQYF
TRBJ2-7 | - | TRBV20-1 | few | TGCAGAGCTAACGGGGGCCCTAAGATCTACGAGCAGTACTTC | CRANGGPKIYEQYF
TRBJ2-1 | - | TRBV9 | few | TGTGCCAGCAGCGTACATACGGGGCGGGGCCCCTACAATGAGCAGTTCTTC | CASSVHTGRGPYNEQFF
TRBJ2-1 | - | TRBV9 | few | TGTGCCAGCAGCGGCGCGGGACTTTTTGACAATGAGCAGTTCTTC | CASSGAGLFDNEQFF
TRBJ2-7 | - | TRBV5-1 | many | TGCGCCAGCAGCGGAGCAGGTGACTCCTACGAGCAGTACTTC | CASSGAGDSYEQYF
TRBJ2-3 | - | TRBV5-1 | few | TGCGCCAGCAGCTTGGGCGTCGGTTGGAATACGCAGTATTTT | CASSLGVGWNTQYF
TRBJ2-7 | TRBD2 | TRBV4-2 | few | TGTGCCAGCAGCCAGTTGGGGACTAGCGGGAGGGCGAGCTCCTACGAGCAGTACTTC | CASSQLGTSGRASSYEQYF
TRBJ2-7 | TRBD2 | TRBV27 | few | TGTGCCAGCAGTTGGGGACTAGCGGGAGGGACAGGCGAGCAGTACTTC | CASSWGLAGGTGEQYF
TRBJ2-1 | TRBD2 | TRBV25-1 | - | TGTGCCAGCAGTGAACCTCGACTAGCGGACAATGAGCAGTTCTTC | CASSEPRLADNEQFF
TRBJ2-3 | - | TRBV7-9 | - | TGTGCCGGTTCACGCACAGATACGCAGTATTTT | CAGSRTDTQYF
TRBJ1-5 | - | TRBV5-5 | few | TGTGCCAGCAGCTTGTTTGGCAGCAATCAGCCCCAGCATTTT | CASSLFGSNQPQHF
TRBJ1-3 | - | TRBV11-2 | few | TGTGCCAGCAGCCGCCCTGGGACACCTTCTGGAAACACCATATATTTT | CASSRPGTPSGNTIYF
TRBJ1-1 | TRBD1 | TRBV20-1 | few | TGCAGTGCAGGACAGGGGGCGGACACTGAAGCTTTCTTT | CSAGQGADTEAFF
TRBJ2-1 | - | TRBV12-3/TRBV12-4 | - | TGTGCCAGCAGTGGGGGACGCCGCAGAAAGTACAATGAGCAGTTCTTC | CASSGGRRRKYNEQFF
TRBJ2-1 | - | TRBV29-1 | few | TGCAGCGTTGTGGGACATAAATACAATGAGCAGTTCTTC | CSVVGHKYNEQFF
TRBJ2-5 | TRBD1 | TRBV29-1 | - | TGCAGCGTTGTCCCGGGACAGGGGTTCGGGACCCAGTACTTC | CSVVPGQGFGTQYF
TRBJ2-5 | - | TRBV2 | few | TGTGCCAGCAGTCCATTCCTAAGCGGACAGTCCCAAGAGACCCAGTACTTC | CASSPFLSGQSQETQYF
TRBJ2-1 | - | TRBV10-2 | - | TGCGCCAGCAGTGAGAAGGTCCATGAGCAGTTCTTC | CASSEKVHEQFF